The 3 T cell receptor beta chains in this list originate from one sample, sequenced in a study of blood T cell repertoires in COVID-19. Here immunoSEQ multiplex PCR was the method, and the copy in TCRdb shows in-frame clones only, minus some. The sample holds about 80,000 clones; roughly four fifths are singletons and the top ten take around a third. The sequencing sample was made of peripheral blood. Receptors originate from a woman in her 70s with acute or convalescent COVID-19.

The V gene is TRBV3-1 (or the pseudogene TRBV3-2), the J gene TRBJ2-1, with 11 bases matching TRBD2. V shed 5 bases, J shed 4 bases, and the junction held 4 bases outside the gene matches. This CDR3 region has 15 residues. In germline, CDR1 is LGHDT, CDR2 YNNKEL (reference sequence). The CDR3 loop reads CASSYTSGGYNEQFF. DNA for the CDR3: TGTGCCAGCAGCTACACTAGCGGGGGTTACAATGAGCAGTTCTTC.

The chain is built from TRBV6-5 and TRBJ1-4; maybe TRBD1 (6 bases). The V gene lost 6 bases and the J gene lost 5 bases, with 13 bases spanning the gap. Germline assignment: CDR1 MNHEY and CDR2 SVGAGI. CDR3 length: 14 amino acids. In nucleotides, the CDR3 is TGTGCCAGCAGGAGATACAGGGAGAATGAAAAACTGTTTTTT. It translates to CASRRYRENEKLFF.

This CDR3 is CASSHGRDLAPLHF. In nucleotides, the CDR3 is TGTGCCAGCAGCCACGGACGGGACTTGGCACCCCTCCACTTT. The J gene is TRBJ1-6, the V gene TRBV7-9, with D maybe TRBD1 (5 bases). Trimming pared 5 bases from V and 11 bases from J, leaving 16 bases between. The germline gives CDR1 SEHNR, CDR2 FQNEAQ (reference sequence). This CDR3 is 14 amino acids long.